Following are 2 T cell receptor beta chains from one sample sequenced in a study of blood T cell repertoires in COVID-19. TCRdb's table, derived via immunoSEQ multiplex PCR, lists solely in-frame clones and lacks some. The sample shows approximately 100,000 clones, approximately 84% of them seen only once. The specimen sequenced was peripheral blood. Receptors originate from a woman aged 45-65 years with acute or convalescent COVID-19.

The chain links TRBV2 to TRBJ1-4, with a possible D match to TRBD1 (5 bases). This CDR3 is 13 amino acids long. CDR1 and CDR2 (germline): SNHLY, FYNNEI. V lost 4 bases, J lost 8 bases, and 11 bases lay in between. The CDR3 spells CASSGREREKLFF. The CDR3 DNA is TGTGCCAGCAGTGGCAGGGAAAGAGAAAAACTGTTTTTT.

The chain uses TRBV18 and TRBJ2-7; possibly TRBD2 for D (5 bases). The germline V and J ends were trimmed by 1 base and 2 bases, with 9 bases remaining between them. Germline V gene lookup returns CDR1 KGHSH and CDR2 LQKENI. The CDR3 runs 14 residues. This chain's CDR3 is CASSPQSEAYEQYF. CDR3 sequence (DNA): TGTGCCAGCTCACCACAGTCGGAGGCCTACGAGCAGTACTTC. Full variable domain (remainder filled in from reference TRBV18 and TRBJ2-7): NAGVMQNPRHLVRRRGQEARLRCSPMKGHSHVYWYRQLPEEGLKFMVYLQKENIIDESGMPKERFSAEFPKEGPSILRIQQVVRGDSAAYFCASSPQSEAYEQYFGPGTRLTVT.